What follows are 12 T cell receptor beta chains derived from one specimen sequenced in a study of response to subunit inactivated influenza vaccine. TCRdb re-called the RT-PCR reads with MiXCR, one entry per CDR3 protein. The sample holds roughly 790,000 distinct CDR3 sequences, around 21% seen once. Sample: PBMCs from blood, taken roughly 5 days after vaccination. The receptor set was obtained from a man aged 50-59 years who received an inactivated influenza vaccine.

This clonotype was seen only a few times. The genes are TRBV12-3 or TRBV12-4 and TRBJ1-5; no definite D call. This CDR3 is built from 16 residues. Deletions cut 5 bases from V and 6 bases from J, with 20 bases between. CDR3 residues: CASSRRGGRVGQPQHF. For the CDR3, the DNA is TGTGCCAGCAGTCGCCGTGGTGGGCGGGTTGGTCAGCCCCAGCATTTT.

This clonotype was picked up a small number of times. This chain uses TRBV12-3 or TRBV12-4 with TRBJ2-5; 8 bases match TRBD1. Trimming took 5 bases from V and 5 from J; bases not matched to a gene: 10. The CDR3 runs to 15 residues. CDR3 region: CASSARTGSSETQYF. The CDR3 DNA reads as TGTGCCAGCAGTGCCCGGACAGGGAGCTCGGAGACCCAGTACTTC.

The chain has TRBV7-2 and TRBJ2-3; TRBD2 matches at 7 bases. With 1 base clipped from V and 1 base from J, the junction kept 5 bases outside the gene matches. The germline CDR1 and CDR2 sequences are SGHTA and FQGNSA. This CDR3 spans 16 amino acids. Here the CDR3 DNA reads TGTGCCAGCAGCTTAGGGCCCACTAGCGGCACAGATACGCAGTATTTT. This sequence encodes CASSLGPTSGTDTQYF.

This clonotype was picked up a small number of times. The CDR3 loop reads CASAKLAGQYEQYF. DNA for the CDR3: TGTGCCAGCGCAAAACTAGCGGGTCAATACGAGCAGTACTTC. The chain has TRBV6-1 and TRBJ2-7, with TRBD2 matching 9 bases. CDR3 size: 14 residues. Unmatched junction bases numbered 9, after V lost 8 bases and J lost 4 bases. Per the germline V gene, CDR1 is MNHNS and CDR2 is SASEGT.

V usage is TRBV4-1 and J usage is TRBJ2-2; 8 nucleotides align to TRBD1. This CDR3 has 15 residues. CDR1 MGHRA and CDR2 YSYEKL come from the germline V gene. Germline trimming cut 3 bases from V and 4 bases from J; bases unmatched to any gene: 4. CDR3 nucleotides: TGCGCCAGCAGCCAGGACAGGGTACGCACCGGGGAGCTGTTTTTT. This codes for CASSQDRVRTGELFF.

This clonotype was recorded a few times. CDR3 DNA sequence: TGTGCCTGGAGTACAACAGGGGGCGCGAGTGAAAAACTGTTTTTT. Its protein product is CAWSTTGGASEKLFF. V gene TRBV30 combines with J gene TRBJ1-4, with 9 bases matching TRBD1. CDR1 is GTSNPN, CDR2 SVGIG, per germline (reference sequence). The trim removed 2 bases at V and 7 bases at J, leaving 8 bases unmatched. The CDR3 spans 15 residues. The variable domain in full, completed from reference TRBV30 and TRBJ1-4, reads SQTIHQWPATLVQPVGSPLSLECTVEGTSNPNLYWYRQAAGRGLQLLFYSVGIGQISSEVPQNLSASRPQDRQFILSSKKLLLSDSGFYLCAWSTTGGASEKLFFGSGTQLSVL.

This clonotype was counted ten times or more. The J gene is TRBJ2-3, the V gene TRBV12-3 or TRBV12-4, with 9 bases aligning to TRBD1. Unmatched junction bases numbered 11, after V lost 4 bases and J lost 9 bases. The CDR3 has 15 residues. The CDR3 DNA reads TGTGCCAGCAGTTGGGGGGGAACAGGGGGCAAAACGCAGTATTTT. It encodes CASSWGGTGGKTQYF.

This clonotype has more than one count but fewer than ten. This sequence joins TRBV28 and TRBJ2-7, with 10 bases lining up with TRBD1. In germline, CDR1 is MDHEN, CDR2 SYDVKM. The CDR3 runs to 14 residues. The V and J ends lost 1 base and 6 bases, in that order; junction bases with no gene match: 3. The DNA for the CDR3 is TGTGCCAGCAGTTTATTGGGACAGGGGTCCGAGCAGTACTTC. This sequence encodes CASSLLGQGSEQYF.

This chain links TRBV4-3 with TRBJ2-1; D gene unclear. The germline V and J ends were trimmed by 0 bases and 13 bases, with 13 bases remaining between them. The CDR3 extends over 13 amino acids. Per germline, CDR1 LGHNA and CDR2 YSLEER. The CDR3 sequence is CASSQDRGAHQFF. The CDR3 bases are TGCGCCAGCAGCCAAGATCGTGGAGCCCACCAGTTCTTC.

The V and J genes are TRBV6-2 or TRBV6-3 and TRBJ2-7; weak D call: TRBD2 (6 bases). CDR3 length equals 15 residues. V was clipped by 8 bases and J by 5 bases, with 22 bases between them. The V gene's germline CDR1 is MNHEY and CDR2 SVGEGT. In DNA form, the CDR3 reads TGTGCCAGCTGCTTCCACCCAAGGGGAGGCGACGAGCAGTACTTC. Translated, it gives CASCFHPRGGDEQYF.

In this sample, this clonotype turned up a few times. CDR3: CASSLQGVRHRTDTQYF. In DNA, the CDR3 is TGCGCCAGCAGCTTGCAGGGGGTCAGACACCGCACAGATACGCAGTATTTT. V is TRBV5-1 and J is TRBJ2-3, with TRBD1 matching 7 bases. The CDR3 is 17 residues long. Per the germline V gene, CDR1 is SGHRS and CDR2 is YFSETQ. V dropped 1 base and J dropped 1; count of bases not matched to a gene: 9.

This clonotype was recorded a few times. V and J are TRBV7-6 and TRBJ2-7; TRBD2 matches at 10 bases. Germline CDR1 reads SGHVS; CDR2 reads FNYEAQ. This CDR3 comprises 15 residues. Losses at the gene ends were 4 bases for V and 1 base for J; bases not matched to a gene: 4. CDR3 DNA sequence: TGTGCCAGCAGCTCTTCTAGCGGGAGTTCCTACGAGCAGTACTTC. Protein product: CASSSSSGSSYEQYF.